The 7 T cell receptor beta chains reported below all come from one sample, sequenced in a study of blood T cell repertoires in COVID-19. Repertoires were generated with immunoSEQ multiplex PCR, while TCRdb's copy carries only in-frame clones and drops some. The sample carries roughly 220,000 clones, about 86% recorded once. Sequences were obtained from peripheral blood. The receptors were gathered from a woman in her forties or fifties with COVID-19, enrolled during active disease.

The V and J genes are TRBV28 and TRBJ2-7; 8 bases map to TRBD2. Germline loops: CDR1 MDHEN, CDR2 SYDVKM. J lost 7 bases, V lost 10 bases, and 9 bases had no gene match. The CDR3 loop spans 12 amino acids. The CDR3 DNA sequence: TGTGCCACCCTCGGGGGGGCCGGGGAGCAGTACGTC. It yields the protein CATLGGAGEQYV.

The chain links TRBV20-1 to TRBJ1-1, with unresolved D. V lost 6 bases and J lost 1, with 6 bases in between. The CDR3 is made up of 11 amino acids. CDR1 and CDR2 from the germline V gene are DFQATT and SNEGSKA (reference sequence). The CDR3 sequence is CSAFRNTEAFF. The DNA for the CDR3 is TGCAGTGCCTTCAGGAACACTGAAGCTTTCTTT.

This sequence joins TRBV6-6 and TRBJ2-7, with TRBD1 matching over 10 bases. The germline V gene has CDR1 MNHNY and CDR2 SVGAGI (reference sequence). The CDR3 is 14 amino acids. V was clipped by 6 bases and J by 2 bases; unmatched bases: 4. CDR3 protein: CASSGGTGAYEQYF. In nucleotides, the CDR3 is TGTGCCAGCAGCGGCGGGACAGGGGCCTACGAGCAGTACTTC.

The V gene is TRBV5-1, the J gene TRBJ2-7; 7 bases are a match to TRBD1. V dropped 0 bases and J dropped 3; count of bases not matched to a gene: 9. CDR1 is SGHRS, CDR2 YFSETQ, per germline. CDR3 length: 16 amino acids. Here the CDR3 DNA reads TGCGCCAGCAGCTTGGGACCCGACAGGGTAGTCTACGAGCAGTACTTC. Protein sequence: CASSLGPDRVVYEQYF.

This rearrangement joins TRBV12-3 or TRBV12-4 to TRBJ2-1, with a possible D match to TRBD1 (5 bases). This CDR3 has 13 residues. The V end lost 3 bases, the J end lost 6 bases, and 9 bases lay between the germline ends. CDR3 protein: CASSFAGPNEQFF. The DNA for the CDR3 is TGTGCCAGCAGTTTTGCAGGGCCCAATGAGCAGTTCTTC.

The chain links TRBV19 to TRBJ2-2; TRBD2 might be the D (5 bases). The germline V gene has CDR1 LNHDA and CDR2 SQIVND (reference sequence). This CDR3 region has 13 residues. V was shortened by 11 bases and J by 4 bases, with 14 bases between the two germline ends. This CDR3 reads CAGESILTGELFF. In DNA, the CDR3 is TGTGCCGGGGAGTCTATTCTCACCGGGGAGCTGTTTTTT.

The chain links TRBV21-1 to TRBJ2-7; TRBD2 is the table's D call, not checked against the DNA. TRBV21-1 is classified as a pseudogene. This CDR3 region has 15 residues. Written as DNA, the CDR3 is TGTGCCAGCAGCAAGGGGCGGGGGGAGCCCTACGAGCAGTACGTC. As protein: CASSKGRGEPYEQYV.